Below are 15 T cell receptor beta chains sequenced from a single sample in a study of T cell responses to AZD1222 COVID-19 vaccine. Profiling relied on immunoSEQ multiplex PCR, and the TCRdb table lists in-frame clones only, not all of them. The sample includes over 150,000 clones, over 80% of them seen just once. The sample was peripheral blood, taken 28 days after the second dose of the MenACWY control vaccine. The receptors were gathered from an adult who received the MenACWY meningococcal vaccine as a control.

The chain links TRBV12-3 or TRBV12-4 to TRBJ2-7; D unclear. Trimming left V 8 bases short and J 5 bases short, with 10 bases between. This CDR3 is 11 amino acids long. The CDR3 sequence: CASGPWDEQYF. The CDR3 region has the DNA TGTGCCAGCGGCCCCTGGGACGAGCAGTACTTC.

V is TRBV16 and J is TRBJ1-2, with a possible D match to TRBD1 (5 bases). Trimming stripped 6 bases from V and 14 bases from J, with 22 bases between. This CDR3 contains 13 residues. The V gene's germline CDR1 is KGHSY and CDR2 FQNENV. CDR3 DNA sequence: TGTGCCAGCAGTCCCGGGACGGCCCGGGGTGGAACCTTC. Amino acid sequence: CASSPGTARGGTF.

This clone showed up just once. The chain has TRBV6-5 and TRBJ2-3, with D maybe TRBD2 (6 bases). Per germline, CDR1 MNHEY and CDR2 SVGAGI. The CDR3 contains 14 residues. The V end lost 8 bases, the J end lost 1 base, and 13 bases lay between the germline ends. The CDR3 is CASFGASGTDTQYF. In nucleotides, the CDR3 is TGTGCCAGCTTTGGGGCTAGCGGCACAGATACGCAGTATTTT.

The V call is TRBV15, the J call TRBJ1-1; D not certain. CDR1 LNHNV and CDR2 YYDKDF come from the germline V gene (reference sequence). The CDR3 consists of 11 residues. Trimming took 5 bases from V and 10 from J, leaving 11 bases between them. As DNA, the CDR3 is TGTGCCACCAGCTTGTTAGCTGCAGCTTTCTTT. It yields the protein CATSLLAAAFF.

The chain uses TRBV5-1 and TRBJ2-5; D not certain. Trimming left V 3 bases short and J 3 bases short, with 15 bases between. CDR3 length: 15 residues. Germline lookup yields CDR1 SGHRS and CDR2 YFSETQ. CDR3 nucleotides: TGCGCCAGCAGCTACGACGGAGTTTTAAAAGAGACCCAGTACTTC. It specifies CASSYDGVLKETQYF. Complete variable domain (other parts from reference TRBV5-1 and TRBJ2-5): KAGVTQTPRYLIKTRGQQVTLSCSPISGHRSVSWYQQTPGQGLQFLFEYFSETQRNKGNFPGRFSGRQFSNSRSEMNVSTLELGDSALYLCASSYDGVLKETQYFGPGTRLLVL.

The chain carries TRBV28 and TRBJ2-5; TRBD2 matches at 8 bases. CDR3 length: 14 amino acids. J was trimmed by 5 bases and V by 9 bases; bases with no gene match: 11. The V gene's germline CDR1 is MDHEN and CDR2 SYDVKM. CDR3 coding DNA: TGTGCCAGTACGCTCAGCGGGGGCGGGGAGACCCAGTACTTC. It translates to CASTLSGGGETQYF.

This chain uses TRBV15 with TRBJ2-2; D unresolved. Trimming left V 3 bases short and J 0 bases short, with 11 bases between. The length of the CDR3 is 16 residues. Germline-derived CDR1 and CDR2 are LNHNV and YYDKDF (reference sequence). The CDR3: CATSRGATSNTGELFF. As DNA, the CDR3 is TGTGCCACCAGCAGGGGCGCGACTTCGAACACCGGGGAGCTGTTTTTT.

The chain joins TRBV19 to TRBJ1-2; unclear D gene. V was shortened by 5 bases and J by 5 bases, with 12 bases between the two germline ends. The germline CDR1 and CDR2 sequences are LNHDA and SQIVND (reference sequence). The CDR3 loop spans 13 amino acids. CDR3 in DNA: TGTGCCAGTAGTTACGTCCTGCAGTATGGCTACACCTTC. Its protein is CASSYVLQYGYTF.

This clone was detected once. This chain uses TRBV7-9 with TRBJ2-2; weak D call: TRBD2 (7 bases). CDR1 and CDR2 from the germline V gene are SEHNR and FQNEAQ (reference sequence). V was shortened by 7 bases and J by 6 bases, with 21 bases between the two germline ends. This CDR3 is 16 amino acids long. The CDR3 coding sequence is TGTGCCAGCATCGGAATCGGGGGGCGAAGCGCCGGGGAGCTGTTTTTT. Translating gives CASIGIGGRSAGELFF.

The rearrangement joins TRBV3-1 (or the pseudogene TRBV3-2) to TRBJ2-5, with TRBD2 matching over 7 bases. Per germline, CDR1 LGHDT and CDR2 YNNKEL (reference sequence). The CDR3 spans 14 residues. The V segment lost 5 bases and the J segment 5 bases; nucleotides outside the gene matches: 8. CDR3 loop: CASSSRLAGETQYF. The CDR3 bases are TGTGCCAGCAGCTCGCGACTAGCAGGGGAGACCCAGTACTTC.

J is TRBJ2-7 and V is TRBV9; D gene uncertain. Germline CDR1 is SGDLS and CDR2 is YYNGEE. The CDR3 runs to 15 residues. Trimming took off 0 bases at V and 1 base at J, with 11 bases between the two ends. The CDR3 sequence: CASSVAVGESYEQYF. The CDR3 nucleotides read TGTGCCAGCAGCGTAGCTGTAGGAGAATCCTACGAGCAGTACTTC. The full variable domain, in which reference TRBV9 and TRBJ2-7 provide the parts outside the CDR3, is DSGVTQTPKHLITATGQRVTLRCSPRSGDLSVYWYQQSLDQGLQFLIQYYNGEERAKGNILERFSAQQFPDLHSELNLSSLELGDSALYFCASSVAVGESYEQYFGPGTRLTVT.

The rearrangement links TRBV10-3 to TRBJ1-2, with D unclear. The V end lost 0 bases, the J end lost 4 bases, and 15 bases lay between the germline ends. CDR1 and CDR2 (germline): ENHRY, SYGVKD. The CDR3 covers 16 residues. As DNA, the CDR3 is TGTGCCATCAGTGAGTCGCAGAGCAGCCCACTCTATGGCTACACCTTC. This encodes CAISESQSSPLYGYTF.

The V gene is TRBV19, the J gene TRBJ2-4; perhaps TRBD2 as D (6 bases). In germline, CDR1 is LNHDA, CDR2 SQIVND (reference sequence). The CDR3 is made up of 16 amino acids. Trimming stripped 5 bases from V and 5 bases from J, with 19 bases between. The CDR3 region has the DNA TGTGCCAGTAGTGGAAGGACATTTGGGGAGGAAAACATTCAGTACTTC. This translates into CASSGRTFGEENIQYF.

The V and J genes are TRBV6-6 and TRBJ1-3, with unresolved D. There are 11 residues in the CDR3. Trimming shortened V by 8 bases and J by 8 bases, and 10 bases separated the two germline ends. Germline V gives CDR1 MNHNY, CDR2 SVGAGI (reference sequence). The CDR3 loop is CASVNWDTIYF. The CDR3 DNA reads as TGTGCCAGCGTAAATTGGGACACCATATATTTT.

V gene TRBV5-1 combines with J gene TRBJ1-2; a weak D match, TRBD1 (5 bases). The CDR3 length is 14 residues. V dropped 0 bases and J dropped 4 bases, with 10 bases sitting between them. Per germline, CDR1 SGHRS and CDR2 YFSETQ. CDR3 sequence (DNA): TGCGCCAGCAGCTTGGCCGGGGGGATCTATGGCTACACCTTC. Its translation is CASSLAGGIYGYTF.